This T cell receptor beta chain is drawn from a study of blood T cell repertoires in COVID-19. Study overall: Some COVID-19 samples were acute and others convalescent; all came from the United States, Italy and Spain. PBMCs, B-cell-depleted T cells, or T cells provided the cDNA or gDNA that made up the material.

Trimming took 1 base from V and 10 from J, leaving 17 bases between them. The germline V gene encodes CDR1 SNHLY and CDR2 FYNNEI. This CDR3 has 15 residues. Original methodology: Estimated nucleated cell counts came from reference gene primer amplification. The method was immunoSEQ multiplex PCR; TCRdb's version includes in-frame clones alone and lacks a portion of them. D and trimming come from the DNA, and the V and J calls and clone size come from that table. Of more than 120,000 clones listed, over 85% were seen once; the top ten hold roughly 1.5%. The V and J genes are TRBV2 and TRBJ1-5; weak D call: TRBD1 (5 bases). What was sequenced was peripheral blood. The sequence was collected from a human donor in a cohort sampled during active COVID-19. The CDR3 is CASSEGPGRINPQHF. The DNA of the CDR3 is TGTGCCAGCAGTGAAGGGCCAGGGCGAATCAATCCCCAGCATTTT.